This paragraph covers one T cell receptor (beta chain) sequence. Its antigen is undetermined. V shed 3 bases and J shed 5 bases, with 7 bases lying between them. The CDR3 totals 13 residues. Germline V lookup: CDR1 KGHSH, CDR2 LQKENI. The data were obtained in a study of cytomegalovirus exposure and HLA in healthy donors. Overall study: Prior work identified more than 90 million unique TCR beta sequences in about 179 million T cells. HLA-typed donors were the source of 83 million or so unique TCRs, which an early data release held. Study results and caveats: Later work associated fewer than 20,000 TCR beta sequences with HLA alleles at 0.05 false discovery rate.

PCR used 60 Vbeta primers and 13 Jbeta primers. The method was immunoSEQ multiplex PCR; TCRdb's version includes in-frame clones alone and lacks a portion of them. Recorded here are some 110,000 clones; the top ten clones represent about 0.93%. As for the donors, each was a healthy bone marrow donor. The chain joins TRBV18 to TRBJ1-4; D possibly corresponds to TRBD1 (5 bases). The sample consisted of PBMCs. The clonotype was recovered from a man aged 18 to 30 in good health and CMV-seronegative. This chain's CDR3 is CASSPGLNEKLFF. DNA of the CDR3: TGTGCCAGCTCACCGGGACTGAATGAAAAACTGTTTTTT.